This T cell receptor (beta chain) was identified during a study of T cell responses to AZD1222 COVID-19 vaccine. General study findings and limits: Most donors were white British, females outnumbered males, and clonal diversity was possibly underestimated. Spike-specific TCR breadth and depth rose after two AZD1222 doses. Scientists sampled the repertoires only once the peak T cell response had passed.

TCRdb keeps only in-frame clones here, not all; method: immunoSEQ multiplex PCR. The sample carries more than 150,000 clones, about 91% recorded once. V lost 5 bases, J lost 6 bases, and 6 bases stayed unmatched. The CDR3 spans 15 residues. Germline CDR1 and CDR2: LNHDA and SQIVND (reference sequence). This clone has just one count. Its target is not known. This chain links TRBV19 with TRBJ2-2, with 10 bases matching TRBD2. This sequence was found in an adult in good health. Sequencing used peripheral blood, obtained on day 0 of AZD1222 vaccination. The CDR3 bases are TGTGCCAGTAGTCTCTTGACTAGCGGGTCCGGGGAGCTGTTTTTT. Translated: CASSLLTSGSGELFF.